This T cell receptor beta chain originates from a study of blood T cell repertoires in COVID-19. The wider study: Samples taken during acute and convalescent COVID-19 were collected in the United States, Italy and Spain. Nucleic acid was either cDNA or gDNA, and it came from T cells, B-cell-depleted T cells, or PBMCs.

As handled by the study authors: Reference gene primer amplification in the assay estimated nucleated cell counts. TCRdb's table, derived via immunoSEQ multiplex PCR, lists solely in-frame clones and lacks some. The DNA gave D and trimming, while V, J and clone size come from that table. In the table there are approximately 270,000 clones, about 89% of which are singletons. This clone was seen a few times. Sequences were obtained from peripheral blood. This clonotype was sampled from a middle-aged man with acute or convalescent COVID-19.

CDR3 protein: CASSARTGGNYGYTF. The CDR3 nucleotides read TGTGCCAGTAGCGCCCGGACAGGGGGCAACTATGGCTACACCTTC. The V call is TRBV19, the J call TRBJ1-2, with TRBD1 matching over 11 bases. Germline CDR1 is LNHDA and CDR2 is SQIVND (reference sequence). The CDR3 length is 15 residues. After removal of 6 bases from V and 2 bases from J, the junction contained 5 bases not matched to a gene.